These T cell receptor beta chains were read from a single sample in a study of blood T cell repertoires in COVID-19. The method was immunoSEQ multiplex PCR; TCRdb's version includes in-frame clones alone and lacks a portion of them. The data show over 200,000 clones, 81% seen once. Sequencing was done on a sample of PBMCs or T cells enriched from blood (not recorded which). Receptors originate from a woman aged 50 to 65 with acute COVID-19. CDR3s include the opening cysteine and the closing phenylalanine or tryptophan. D genes are given only for firm matches. Rows give clone size only sometimes, using once, few, many, or a class for an expanded clone.

>TRBD1|-|TRBJ2-1|TRBV4-1
CASSQERTGSSYNEQFF
TGCGCCAGCAGCCAAGAGAGGACAGGGAGCTCCTACAATGAGCAGTTCTTC
>-|once|TRBJ2-3|TRBV4-2
CASSQEGGGHTDTQYF
TGTGCCAGCAGCCAAGAGGGGGGGGGCCACACAGATACGCAGTATTTT
>-|-|TRBJ2-1|TRBV7-2
CASSSPLTVYNEQFF
TGTGCCAGCAGCTCCCCTTTGACAGTCTACAATGAGCAGTTCTTC
>TRBD1|once|TRBJ1-1|TRBV18
CASSPSDRGTEAFF
TGTGCCAGCTCACCCTCAGACAGGGGCACTGAAGCTTTCTTT
>-|-|TRBJ2-7|TRBV27
CASNGGGRQYF
TGTGCCAGCAACGGAGGAGGGAGGCAGTACTTC
>-|-|TRBJ1-5|TRBV7-9
CASSLVRVPDSRKPQHF
TGTGCCAGCAGCTTAGTGAGGGTCCCTGATAGTAGGAAGCCCCAGCATTTT
>-|-|TRBJ2-7|TRBV7-5
CVRSLRDYEQYF
TGTGTCAGAAGTCTCCGGGACTACGAGCAGTACTTC
>-|-|TRBJ1-1|TRBV7-9
CASSSTSSGAIEAFF
TGTGCCAGCAGCTCCACCAGTTCAGGGGCCATAGAAGCTTTCTTT
>TRBD1|-|TRBJ1-5|TRBV5-6
CASSSGTGLQPQHF
TGTGCCAGCAGCTCGGGGACAGGGTTACAGCCCCAGCATTTT
>TRBD2|once|TRBJ2-7|TRBV18
CASSPLPLAGEYYEQYF
TGTGCCAGCTCACCCTTGCCACTAGCGGGAGAATATTACGAGCAGTACTTC
>-|-|TRBJ1-3|TRBV9
CASSPFRDKPGNTIYF
TGTGCCAGCAGCCCTTTCCGGGACAAACCTGGAAACACCATATATTTT
>TRBD1|-|TRBJ2-5|TRBV20-1
CSASNHLDGTGHQETQYF
TGCAGTGCTAGTAACCACCTAGATGGGACAGGGCACCAAGAGACCCAGTACTTC
>TRBD2|-|TRBJ2-7|TRBV5-1
CASSSLGTSGSLDEQYF
TGCGCCAGCAGCTCGCTGGGGACTAGCGGGAGTTTGGACGAGCAGTACTTC
>-|few|TRBJ1-6|TRBV28
CASSLSLNSPLHF
TGTGCCAGCAGTTTAAGCCTAAATTCACCCCTCCACTTT
>TRBD1|-|TRBJ1-6|TRBV7-9
CASSSGQDNSPLHF
TGTGCCAGCAGCTCGGGACAGGATAATTCACCCCTCCACTTT
>-|-|TRBJ1-6|TRBV6-5
CASSWEGNSPLHF
TGTGCCAGCAGTTGGGAGGGTAATTCACCCCTCCACTTT
>TRBD1|-|TRBJ1-2|TRBV6-5
CASSGTDYGYTF
TGTGCCAGCAGCGGGACAGATTATGGCTACACCTTC
>-|-|TRBJ2-3|TRBV7-8
CASSLLAASMGGAGTDTQYF
TGTGCCAGCAGCTTATTGGCAGCAAGTATGGGAGGAGCGGGCACAGATACGCAGTATTTT
>-|-|TRBJ2-4|TRBV19
CASRGGRVAKNIQYF
TGTGCCAGTAGAGGGGGTCGAGTAGCCAAAAACATTCAGTACTTC
>-|-|TRBJ2-6|TRBV18
CASSPSGLTSGANVLTF
TGTGCCAGCTCACCCTCGGGACTGACCTCTGGGGCCAACGTCCTGACTTTC
>TRBD1|-|TRBJ1-2|TRBV2
CASRQGANYGYTF
TGTGCCAGCAGACAGGGGGCCAACTATGGCTACACCTTC
>-|-|TRBJ2-3|TRBV2
CASRTVVGTDTQYF
TGTGCCAGCAGAACAGTTGTTGGCACAGATACGCAGTATTTT
>-|-|TRBJ1-2|TRBV11-1
CASSLGDTPRYTF
TGTGCCAGCAGCTTAGGGGACACCCCGCGCTACACCTTC
>-|-|TRBJ2-4|TRBV7-2
CASSHPGRPNIQYF
TGTGCCAGCAGCCACCCTGGCCGTCCAAACATTCAGTACTTC
>-|-|TRBJ2-5|TRBV25-1
CASSGHTGLAETQYF
TGTGCCAGCAGTGGACACACAGGGTTGGCAGAGACCCAGTACTTC
>TRBD1|-|TRBJ1-6|TRBV5-1
CASSKETGGNSPLHF
TGCGCCAGCAGCAAAGAGACAGGGGGTAATTCACCCCTCCACTTT
>-|-|TRBJ2-1|TRBV6-5
CASRSRGSSYNEQFF
TGTGCCAGCAGGAGTCGGGGGTCTTCCTACAATGAGCAGTTCTTC
>-|-|TRBJ2-7|TRBV28
CASSSTSGQVIYEQYF
TGTGCCAGCAGTTCGACGTCCGGACAAGTGATTTACGAGCAGTACTTC
>TRBD2|-|TRBJ2-1|TRBV6-2/TRBV6-3
CASSPTLAGAYNEQFF
TGTGCCAGCAGCCCTACTCTAGCGGGGGCCTACAATGAGCAGTTCTTC
>TRBD2|-|TRBJ2-1|TRBV19
CASSQRLAGAHEQFF
TGTGCCAGTAGTCAGAGACTAGCGGGAGCCCATGAGCAGTTCTTC
>TRBD1|-|TRBJ1-2|TRBV5-4
CASSPSRDRGPGGYTF
TGTGCCAGCAGCCCATCGCGGGACAGGGGGCCGGGGGGCTACACCTTC
>-|once|TRBJ1-2|TRBV6-1
CASSEEGRVVNYGYTF
TGTGCCAGCAGTGAAGAAGGCAGGGTGGTAAACTATGGCTACACCTTC
>TRBD2|few|TRBJ2-1|TRBV5-4
CASSVTSGGANEQFF
TGTGCCAGCAGCGTGACTAGCGGGGGGGCAAATGAGCAGTTCTTC
>TRBD1|-|TRBJ1-2|TRBV4-3
CASSQGQGAYGYTF
TGCGCCAGCAGCCAAGGACAGGGGGCCTATGGCTACACCTTC
>-|once|TRBJ1-1|TRBV9
CASSVAPPTAFMNTEAFF
TGTGCCAGCAGCGTAGCTCCCCCGACAGCATTCATGAACACTGAAGCTTTCTTT
>TRBD1|few|TRBJ1-6|TRBV18
CASSTQQPLTGDGSPLHF
TGTGCCAGCTCAACCCAACAACCATTGACAGGGGATGGTTCACCCCTCCACTTT
>-|once|TRBJ1-6|TRBV28
CASSLLNSPLHF
TGTGCCAGCAGTTTACTAAATTCACCCCTCCACTTT
>TRBD2|-|TRBJ2-3|TRBV18
CASSPQMSAGADTQYF
TGTGCCAGCTCACCACAGATGTCAGCGGGAGCTGATACGCAGTATTTT
>TRBD1|once|TRBJ1-4|TRBV18
CASSQGQGGEKLFF
TGTGCCAGCTCACAGGGACAGGGTGGTGAAAAACTGTTTTTT
>-|many|TRBJ1-5|TRBV28
CASSFRFNQPQHF
TGTGCCAGCAGTTTTCGGTTTAATCAGCCCCAGCATTTT
>-|-|TRBJ1-3|TRBV20-1
CSAHSGNTIYF
TGCAGTGCTCACTCTGGAAACACCATATATTTT